The clone carrying this T cell receptor (beta chain) came up many times. Germline CDR1 and CDR2: SGHKS and YYEKEE (reference sequence). This CDR3 comprises 16 residues. Trimming at V came to 4 bases and at J to 6 bases, leaving 10 bases not matched to a gene. This sample was taken from a study of neurological immune-mediated disorders. TCRdb reprocessed the 5' RACE reads with MiXCR, giving one entry per CDR3 protein. The sample records about 66,000 distinct CDR3 sequences, roughly 3.2% being singletons. The source of this sequence is a man aged 35-49 years with multiple sclerosis. The rearrangement joins TRBV5-5 to TRBJ2-2; 9 bases fit TRBD1. The specimen was PBMCs. CDR3 bases: TGTGCCAGCAGCGGCCCGGGACAGGGTGACCCCGGGGAGCTGTTTTTT. Its translation is CASSGPGQGDPGELFF.